The 24 T cell receptor beta chains below were found in one sample sequenced in a study of shared clonotypes between healthy human individuals. Method: immunoSEQ multiplex PCR; TCRdb's copy keeps in-frame clones and lacks some. In the table there are about 2.5 million clones, just under 95% of which are singletons. The specimen sequenced was naive CD4+ T cells from PBMCs. Subset specified: CD45RA+ positively selected. These receptors were obtained from a man between 18 and 35 years old in good health. Some clones in this sample may be carry-over from other donors' samples.

The rearrangement uses TRBV5-4 and TRBJ2-3; no clear D. Germline V gives CDR1 SGHNT, CDR2 YYREEE (reference sequence). The V gene lost 4 bases and the J gene lost 2 bases, with 11 bases spanning the gap. This CDR3 has 14 amino acids. CDR3 in amino acids: CASSGQPVTDTQYF. The DNA of the CDR3 is TGTGCCAGCAGCGGGCAGCCAGTCACAGATACGCAGTATTTT.

The chain is built from TRBV18 and TRBJ1-1; 7 positions match TRBD1. The CDR3 consists of 16 residues. V dropped 1 base and J dropped 0; count of bases not matched to a gene: 5. The V gene's germline CDR1 is KGHSH and CDR2 LQKENI. The CDR3 spells CASSPRAGGMNTEAFF. The CDR3 coding sequence is TGTGCCAGCTCACCACGGGCAGGGGGGATGAACACTGAAGCTTTCTTT.

This chain uses TRBV19 with TRBJ2-7; weak D call: TRBD2 (5 bases). The CDR3 spans 15 residues. CDR1 and CDR2 (germline): LNHDA, SQIVND (reference sequence). Trimming left V 10 bases short and J 2 bases short, with 21 bases between. Written as DNA, the CDR3 is TGTGCCACTAGAGTAGGGCGGGCCGCCCCCTACGAGCAGTACTTC. This encodes CATRVGRAAPYEQYF.

Details on this clone: The same CDR3 is also encoded by other DNA sequences in this sample. The CDR3 sequence is CAISAGTGGYEQYF. CDR3 sequence (DNA): TGTGCCATCAGTGCCGGGACAGGGGGCTACGAGCAGTACTTC. V gene TRBV10-3 combines with J gene TRBJ2-7, with 11 bases fitting TRBD1. The ends lost 4 bases at V and 3 bases at J; junction bases unmatched: 2. Germline V CDR1 and CDR2: ENHRY, SYGVKD. This CDR3 is 14 amino acids long.

The V and J genes are TRBV2 and TRBJ2-7; weak D call: TRBD2 (5 bases). CDR1 and CDR2 (germline): SNHLY, FYNNEI. Trimming took off 6 bases at V and 12 bases at J, with 18 bases between the two ends. The CDR3 sequence is 12 residues long. DNA for the CDR3: TGTGCCAGCAGCCGGGAAGTGGGGAAGGGGTACTTC. Its protein product is CASSREVGKGYF.

The V and J genes are TRBV4-1 and TRBJ1-3, with 9 bases aligning to TRBD1. The CDR3 spans 21 residues. J gave up 0 bases and V 3 bases, and 18 bases lay outside the gene matches. Germline CDR1 MGHRA, CDR2 YSYEKL. The CDR3: CASSHDRGGRGNLPSGNTIYF. DNA for the CDR3: TGCGCCAGCAGCCATGACAGGGGGGGGAGGGGCAACCTTCCCTCTGGAAACACCATATATTTT.

The rearrangement links TRBV7-9 to TRBJ1-1, with D perhaps TRBD1 (6 bases). From germline, CDR1 is SEHNR and CDR2 FQNEAQ (reference sequence). The CDR3 spans 14 residues. V lost 5 bases and J lost 6, with 16 bases in between. CDR3: CASSVPTGFPEAFF. CDR3 DNA: TGTGCCAGCAGCGTACCAACAGGGTTCCCTGAAGCTTTCTTT.

V gene TRBV11-1 combines with J gene TRBJ2-3, with TRBD2 as a possible D gene (6 bases). This CDR3 has 14 residues. From germline, CDR1 is SGHAT and CDR2 FQDESV (reference sequence). V was trimmed by 2 bases and J by 3 bases, leaving 9 bases between them. Here the CDR3 DNA reads TGTGCCAGCAGCTTAACGGAGGGGACAGATACGCAGTATTTT. This codes for CASSLTEGTDTQYF.

The chain links TRBV29-1 to TRBJ2-3; D gene unclear. Between the trimmed V and J ends, which lost 7 bases and 6 bases, there was a span of 14 bases. CDR3 size: 12 residues. Germline V lookup: CDR1 SQVTM, CDR2 ANQGSEA. This CDR3 reads CSASSSVDTQYF. The CDR3 region has the DNA TGCAGCGCCTCATCCTCAGTGGATACGCAGTATTTT.

CDR3 region: CASSYLRGDTEAFF. The CDR3, as DNA: TGTGCCAGCAGTTACCTCCGGGGGGACACTGAAGCTTTCTTT. This sequence joins TRBV6-6 and TRBJ1-1; TRBD1 might be the D (5 bases). The CDR3 is made up of 14 amino acids. The V and J ends lost 2 bases and 3 bases respectively, with 10 bases between them. CDR1 and CDR2 from the germline V gene are MNHNY and SVGAGI (reference sequence).

The chain uses TRBV19 and TRBJ2-2; D is unresolved. This CDR3 comprises 15 residues. Germline CDR1 is LNHDA and CDR2 is SQIVND (reference sequence). The V end lost 8 bases, the J end lost 4 bases, and 17 bases lay between the germline ends. In DNA form, the CDR3 reads TGTGCCAGTTCGGCGAGCCGGTCTTTCACCGGGGAGCTGTTTTTT. This translates into CASSASRSFTGELFF. Complete variable domain (other parts from reference TRBV19 and TRBJ2-2): DGGITQSPKYLFRKEGQNVTLSCEQNLNHDAMYWYRQDPGQGLRLIYYSQIVNDFQKGDIAEGYSVSREKKESFPLTVTSAQKNPTAFYLCASSASRSFTGELFFGEGSRLTVL.

This clone has just one count. This chain connects TRBV5-5 to TRBJ1-2, with D hard to call. With 0 bases removed from V and 1 base from J, the gap between germline ends came to 10 bases. Per germline, CDR1 SGHKS and CDR2 YYEKEE (reference sequence). CDR3 length equals 15 residues. CDR3 DNA: TGTGCCAGCAGCTTGGCCACCACAGTTAACTATGGCTACACCTTC. This encodes CASSLATTVNYGYTF. Drawing the rest from reference TRBV5-5 and TRBJ1-2, the complete variable domain is DAGVTQSPTHLIKTRGQQVTLRCSPISGHKSVSWYQQVLGQGPQFIFQYYEKEERGRGNFPDRFSARQFPNYSSELNVNALLLGDSALYLCASSLATTVNYGYTFGSGTRLTVV.

Comments on this clone: Additional DNA sequences in this sample encode the identical CDR3. V usage is TRBV6-5 and J usage is TRBJ1-1; no definite D call. Germline-derived CDR1 and CDR2 are MNHEY and SVGAGI. V lost 0 bases, J lost 5 bases, and 7 bases lay in between. CDR3 length: 13 residues. The chain's CDR3 is CASSYSLRTEAFF. The CDR3 bases are TGTGCCAGCAGTTACTCATTAAGGACTGAAGCTTTCTTT.

This sequence joins TRBV5-1 and TRBJ1-1; 7 bases align to TRBD1. Germline trimming cut 6 bases from V and 0 bases from J; bases unmatched to any gene: 5. The CDR3 runs 14 residues. CDR1 and CDR2 (germline): SGHRS, YFSETQ. DNA for the CDR3: TGCGCCAGCACCCTGGGACAGATGAACACTGAAGCTTTCTTT. This encodes CASTLGQMNTEAFF.

V usage is TRBV9 and J usage is TRBJ2-1; D is possibly TRBD1 or TRBD2 (5 bases each). The CDR3 length is 12 residues. Germline CDR1 is SGDLS and CDR2 is YYNGEE. V was shortened by 0 bases and J by 10 bases, with 8 bases between the two germline ends. The DNA of the CDR3 is TGTGCCAGCAGCGTAGGGGACGGAGAGCAGTTCTTC. This encodes CASSVGDGEQFF.

Regarding this clone: This sample also contains other DNA sequences that code for the same CDR3. The CDR3: CASSPRLAGYNEQFF. For the CDR3, the DNA is TGTGCCAGCAGCCCGCGACTAGCAGGCTACAATGAGCAGTTCTTC. The rearrangement joins TRBV9 to TRBJ2-1; 7 nucleotides agree with TRBD2. The ends lost 4 bases at V and 3 bases at J; junction bases unmatched: 7. Looked up from germline, CDR1 is SGDLS and CDR2 is YYNGEE. The CDR3 runs 15 residues.

The chain joins TRBV28 to TRBJ1-5; D is undetermined. The V gene lost 2 bases and the J gene lost 2 bases, with 16 bases spanning the gap. This CDR3 comprises 17 residues. Germline lookup yields CDR1 MDHEN and CDR2 SYDVKM. CDR3 in DNA: TGTGCCAGCAGTTTAACTGGGTTCAGCCGCGGCAATCAGCCCCAGCATTTT. It is translated as CASSLTGFSRGNQPQHF.

V usage is TRBV11-2 and J usage is TRBJ2-1; TRBD2 agrees at 8 bases. The J segment lost 8 bases and the V segment lost 5 bases, leaving 14 bases of the junction unmatched. Germline assignment: CDR1 SGHAT and CDR2 FQNNGV. The CDR3 is made up of 16 amino acids. In DNA form, the CDR3 reads TGTGCCAGCAGCCTATCCTTTGGCGGGAGGTCCCATGAGCAGTTCTTC. This translates into CASSLSFGGRSHEQFF.

The chain carries TRBV11-2 and TRBJ2-7, with a weak D call TRBD2 (5 bases). V lost 0 bases and J 3 bases, leaving 12 bases between the germline ends. Germline loops: CDR1 SGHAT, CDR2 FQNNGV. This CDR3 has 15 amino acids. The chain's CDR3 is CASSLERAANYEQYF. The CDR3 DNA reads TGTGCCAGCAGCTTAGAACGAGCGGCTAACTACGAGCAGTACTTC.

V usage is TRBV25-1 and J usage is TRBJ2-1; TRBD1 agrees at 9 bases. Per the germline V gene, CDR1 is MGHDK and CDR2 is SYGVNS. Germline trimming cut 6 bases from V and 3 bases from J; bases unmatched to any gene: 6. CDR3 length: 15 amino acids. The CDR3 here is CASRTGGSHYNEQFF. The DNA for the CDR3 is TGTGCCAGCAGAACAGGGGGCAGCCACTACAATGAGCAGTTCTTC.

This chain links TRBV19 with TRBJ2-5, with TRBD2 matching over 10 bases. CDR1 is LNHDA, CDR2 SQIVND, per germline (reference sequence). The CDR3 spans 15 residues. J was trimmed by 5 bases and V by 5 bases; bases with no gene match: 8. The CDR3 loop reads CASSLSGRRVETQYF. For the CDR3, the DNA is TGTGCCAGTAGTCTTAGCGGGAGGCGGGTGGAGACCCAGTACTTC.

This chain uses TRBV4-3 with TRBJ2-7; 12 bases match TRBD2. V lost 4 bases and J lost 4; bases outside the gene matches: 8. Germline V lookup: CDR1 LGHNA, CDR2 YSLEER. CDR3 length equals 16 residues. For the CDR3, the DNA is TGCGCCAGCAGCCCAGGGACTAGCGGGTTGCCGTACGAGCAGTACTTC. Protein sequence: CASSPGTSGLPYEQYF.

The V and J genes are TRBV29-1 and TRBJ2-3; 7 nucleotides line up with TRBD1. J lost 5 bases, V lost 4 bases, and 9 bases had no gene match. Germline loops: CDR1 SQVTM, CDR2 ANQGSEA. This CDR3 is built from 14 residues. The CDR3 DNA reads as TGCAGCGTTGCATTGGGACAGAGGGGAGATACGCAGTATTTT. Translating gives CSVALGQRGDTQYF.

The gene calls are TRBV5-4 and TRBJ2-7; 10 nucleotides align to TRBD2. CDR3 length: 16 amino acids. V shed 2 bases and J 3 bases; nucleotides not matched to a gene: 8. Per the germline V gene, CDR1 is SGHNT and CDR2 is YYREEE (reference sequence). The DNA for the CDR3 is TGTGCCAGCAGCTTCGGACTAGCGGAAACGATCTACGAGCAGTACTTC. Its protein product is CASSFGLAETIYEQYF.